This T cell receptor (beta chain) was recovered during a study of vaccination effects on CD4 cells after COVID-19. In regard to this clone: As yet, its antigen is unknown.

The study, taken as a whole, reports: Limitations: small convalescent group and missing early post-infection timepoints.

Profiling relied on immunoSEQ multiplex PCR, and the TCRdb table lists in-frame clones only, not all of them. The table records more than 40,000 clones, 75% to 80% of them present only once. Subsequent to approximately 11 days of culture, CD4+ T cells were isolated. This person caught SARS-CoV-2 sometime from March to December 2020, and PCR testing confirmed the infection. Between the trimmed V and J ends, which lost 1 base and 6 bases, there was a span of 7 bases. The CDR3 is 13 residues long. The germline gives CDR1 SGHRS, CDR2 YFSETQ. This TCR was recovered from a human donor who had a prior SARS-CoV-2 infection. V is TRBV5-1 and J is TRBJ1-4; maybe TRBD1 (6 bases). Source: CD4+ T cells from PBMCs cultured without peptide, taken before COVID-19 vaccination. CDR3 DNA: TGCGCCAGCAGCTTGAGGACAGATGAAAAACTGTTTTTT. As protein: CASSLRTDEKLFF.